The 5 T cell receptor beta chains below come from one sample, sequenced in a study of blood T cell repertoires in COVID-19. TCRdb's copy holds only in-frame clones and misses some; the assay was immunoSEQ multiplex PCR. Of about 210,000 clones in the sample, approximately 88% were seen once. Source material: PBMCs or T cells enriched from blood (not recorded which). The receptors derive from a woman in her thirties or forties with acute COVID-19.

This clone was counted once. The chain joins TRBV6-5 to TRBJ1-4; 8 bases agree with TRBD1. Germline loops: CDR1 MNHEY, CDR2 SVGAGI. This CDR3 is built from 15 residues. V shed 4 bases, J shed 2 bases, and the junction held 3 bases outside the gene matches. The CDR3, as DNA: TGTGCCAGCAGTTCCCGGACAGGGACTAATGAAAAACTGTTTTTT. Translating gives CASSSRTGTNEKLFF.

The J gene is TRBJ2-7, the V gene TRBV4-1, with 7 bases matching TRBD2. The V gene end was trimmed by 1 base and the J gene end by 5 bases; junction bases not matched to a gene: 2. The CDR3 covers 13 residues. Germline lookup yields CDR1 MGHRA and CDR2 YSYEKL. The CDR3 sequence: CASSQAAGDEQYF. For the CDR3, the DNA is TGCGCCAGCAGCCAAGCCGCGGGGGACGAGCAGTACTTC.

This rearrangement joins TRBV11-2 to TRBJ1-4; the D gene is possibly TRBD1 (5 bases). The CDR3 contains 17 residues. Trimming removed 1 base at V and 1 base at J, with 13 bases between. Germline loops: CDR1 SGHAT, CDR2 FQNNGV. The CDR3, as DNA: TGTGCCAGCAGCTTAGGTTCCAGGGCTGGAACTAATGAAAAACTGTTTTTT. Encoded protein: CASSLGSRAGTNEKLFF.

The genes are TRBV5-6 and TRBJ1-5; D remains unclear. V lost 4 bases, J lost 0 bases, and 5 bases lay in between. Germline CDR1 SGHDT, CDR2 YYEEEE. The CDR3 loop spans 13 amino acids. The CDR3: CASSRHSNQPQHF. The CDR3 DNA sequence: TGTGCCAGCAGCAGACATAGCAATCAGCCCCAGCATTTT.

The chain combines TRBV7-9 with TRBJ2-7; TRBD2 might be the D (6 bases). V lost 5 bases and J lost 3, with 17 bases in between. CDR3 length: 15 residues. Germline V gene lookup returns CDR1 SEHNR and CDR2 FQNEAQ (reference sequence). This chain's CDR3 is CASSQSSRGLYEQYF. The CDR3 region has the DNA TGTGCCAGCAGCCAAAGCTCTAGGGGACTCTACGAGCAGTACTTC.